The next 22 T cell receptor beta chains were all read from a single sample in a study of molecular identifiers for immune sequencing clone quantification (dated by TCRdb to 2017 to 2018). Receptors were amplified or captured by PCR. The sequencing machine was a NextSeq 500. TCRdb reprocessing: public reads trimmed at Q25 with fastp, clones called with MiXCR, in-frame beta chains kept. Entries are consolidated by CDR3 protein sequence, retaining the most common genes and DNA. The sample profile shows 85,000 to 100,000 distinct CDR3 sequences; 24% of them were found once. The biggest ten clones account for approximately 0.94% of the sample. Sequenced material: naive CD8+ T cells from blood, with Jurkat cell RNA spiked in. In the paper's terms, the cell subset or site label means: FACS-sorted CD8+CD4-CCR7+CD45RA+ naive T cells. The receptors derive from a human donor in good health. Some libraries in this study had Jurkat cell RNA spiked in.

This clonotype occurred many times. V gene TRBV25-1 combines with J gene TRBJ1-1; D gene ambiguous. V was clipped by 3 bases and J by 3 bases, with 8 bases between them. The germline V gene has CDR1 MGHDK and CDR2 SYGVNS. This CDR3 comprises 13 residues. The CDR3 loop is CASSDRGYTEAFF. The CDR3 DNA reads TGTGCCAGCAGTGATCGCGGATACACTGAAGCTTTCTTT.

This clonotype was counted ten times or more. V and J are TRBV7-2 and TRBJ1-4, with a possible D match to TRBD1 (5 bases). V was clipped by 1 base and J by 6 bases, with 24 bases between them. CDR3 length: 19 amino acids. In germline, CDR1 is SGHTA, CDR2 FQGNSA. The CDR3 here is CASSLGGYGLGEEYEKLFF. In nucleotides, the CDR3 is TGTGCCAGCAGCTTAGGGGGCTATGGGCTCGGCGAGGAGTATGAAAAACTGTTTTTT.

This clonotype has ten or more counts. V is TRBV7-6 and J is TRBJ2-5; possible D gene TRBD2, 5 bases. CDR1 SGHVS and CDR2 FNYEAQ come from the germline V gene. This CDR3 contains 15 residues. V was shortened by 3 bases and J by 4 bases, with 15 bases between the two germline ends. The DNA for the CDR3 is TGTGCCAGCAGCTTCAATATCCGGGAACCAGAGACCCAGTACTTC. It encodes CASSFNIREPETQYF. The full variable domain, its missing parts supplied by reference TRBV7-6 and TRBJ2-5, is GAGVSQSPRYKVTKRGQDVALRCDPISGHVSLYWYRQALGQGPEFLTYFNYEAQQDKSGLPNDRFSAERPEGSISTLTIQRTEQRDSAMYRCASSFNIREPETQYFGPGTRLLVL.

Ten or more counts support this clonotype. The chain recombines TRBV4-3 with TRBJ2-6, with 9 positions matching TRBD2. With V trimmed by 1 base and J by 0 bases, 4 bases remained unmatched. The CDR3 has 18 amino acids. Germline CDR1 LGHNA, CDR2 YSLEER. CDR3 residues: CASSQATSGSSGANVLTF. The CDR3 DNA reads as TGCGCCAGCAGCCAAGCGACTAGCGGAAGCTCTGGGGCCAACGTCCTGACTTTC.

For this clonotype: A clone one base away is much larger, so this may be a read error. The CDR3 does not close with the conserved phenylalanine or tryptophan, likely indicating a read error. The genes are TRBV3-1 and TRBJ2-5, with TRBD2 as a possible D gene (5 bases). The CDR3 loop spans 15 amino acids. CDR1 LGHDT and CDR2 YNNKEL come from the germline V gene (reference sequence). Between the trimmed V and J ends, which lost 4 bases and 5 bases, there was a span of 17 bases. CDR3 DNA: TGTGCCAGCAGCCCGGACTGGAGTAGCACGGAGACCCAGTACTCC. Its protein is CASSPDWSSTETQYS.

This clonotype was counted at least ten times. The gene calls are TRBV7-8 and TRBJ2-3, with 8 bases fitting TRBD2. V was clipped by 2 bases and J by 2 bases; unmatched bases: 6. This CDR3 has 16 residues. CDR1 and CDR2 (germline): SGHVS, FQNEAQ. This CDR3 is CASSLRVAGLTDTQYF. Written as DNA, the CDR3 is TGTGCCAGCAGCTTACGTGTAGCGGGGCTCACAGATACGCAGTATTTT.

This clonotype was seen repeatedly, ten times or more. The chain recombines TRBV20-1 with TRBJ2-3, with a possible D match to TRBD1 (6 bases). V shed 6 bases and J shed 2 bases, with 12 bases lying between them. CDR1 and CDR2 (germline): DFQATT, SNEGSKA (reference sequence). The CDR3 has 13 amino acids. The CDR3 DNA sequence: TGCAGTGCCTACTTGGGGGCCACAGATACGCAGTATTTT. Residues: CSAYLGATDTQYF.

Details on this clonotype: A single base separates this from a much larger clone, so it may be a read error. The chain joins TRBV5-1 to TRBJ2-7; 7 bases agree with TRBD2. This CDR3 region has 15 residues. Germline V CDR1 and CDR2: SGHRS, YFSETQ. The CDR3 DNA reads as TGCGCCAGCAGCCCGGTCGCGGGGGTCACCTACAAGCAGTACTTC. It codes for CASSPVAGVTYKQYF. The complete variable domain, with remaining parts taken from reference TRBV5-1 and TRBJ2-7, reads KAGVTQTPRYLIKTRGQQVTLSCSPISGHRSVSWYQQTPGQGLQFLFEYFSETQRNKGNFPGRFSGRQFSNSRSEMNVSTLELGDSALYLCASSPVAGVTYKQYFGPGTRLTVT.

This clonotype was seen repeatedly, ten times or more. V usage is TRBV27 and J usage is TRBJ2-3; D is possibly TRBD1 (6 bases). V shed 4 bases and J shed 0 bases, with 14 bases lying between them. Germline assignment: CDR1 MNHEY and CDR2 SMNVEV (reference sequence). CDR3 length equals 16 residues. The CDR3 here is CASSSKQGPSTDTQYF. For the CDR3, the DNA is TGTGCCAGCAGTTCGAAACAGGGTCCTAGCACAGATACGCAGTATTTT.

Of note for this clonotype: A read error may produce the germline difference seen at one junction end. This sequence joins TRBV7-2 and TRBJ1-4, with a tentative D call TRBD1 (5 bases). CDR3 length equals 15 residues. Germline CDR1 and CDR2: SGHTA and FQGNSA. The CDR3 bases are TGTGCCAGCAGCTTATGGGGGGGTCCTAATGAAAAAATGTTTTTT. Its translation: CASSLWGGPNEKMFF.

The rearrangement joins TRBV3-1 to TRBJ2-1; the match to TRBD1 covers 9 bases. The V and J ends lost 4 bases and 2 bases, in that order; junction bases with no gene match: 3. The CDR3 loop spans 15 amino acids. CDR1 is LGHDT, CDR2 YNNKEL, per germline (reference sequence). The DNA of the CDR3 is TGTGCCAGCAGCCCCCGGACAGGGGCCTACAATGAGCAGTTCTTC. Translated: CASSPRTGAYNEQFF.

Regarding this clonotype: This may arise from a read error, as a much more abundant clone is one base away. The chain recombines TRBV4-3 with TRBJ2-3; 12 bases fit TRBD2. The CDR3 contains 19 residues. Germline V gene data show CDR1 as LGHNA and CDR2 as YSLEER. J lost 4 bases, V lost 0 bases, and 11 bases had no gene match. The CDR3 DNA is TGCGCCAGCAGCCAAGATTATTGGACTAGCGGGGAGAGCTCAGATACGCAGTATTTT. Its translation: CASSQDYWTSGESSDTQYF.

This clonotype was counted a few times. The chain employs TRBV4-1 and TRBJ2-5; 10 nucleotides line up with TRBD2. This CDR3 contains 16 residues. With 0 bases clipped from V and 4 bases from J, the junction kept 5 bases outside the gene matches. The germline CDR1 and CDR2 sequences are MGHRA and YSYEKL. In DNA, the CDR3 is TGCGCCAGCAGCCAAGATTTTGCTAGCGGGGGAGAGACCCAGTACTTC. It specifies CASSQDFASGGETQYF.

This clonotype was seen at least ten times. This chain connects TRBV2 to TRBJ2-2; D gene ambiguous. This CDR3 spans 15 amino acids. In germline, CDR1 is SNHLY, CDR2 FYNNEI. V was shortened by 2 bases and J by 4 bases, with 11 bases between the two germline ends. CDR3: CASSEYPGSTGELFF. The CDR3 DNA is TGTGCCAGCAGTGAATACCCAGGCTCCACCGGGGAGCTGTTTTTT.

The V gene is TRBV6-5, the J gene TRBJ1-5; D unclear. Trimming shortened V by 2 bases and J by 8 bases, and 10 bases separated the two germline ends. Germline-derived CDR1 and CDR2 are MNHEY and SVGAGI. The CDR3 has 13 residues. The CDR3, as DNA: TGTGCCAGCAGTTACGGCTTGGGTAAGCCCCAGCATTTT. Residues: CASSYGLGKPQHF.

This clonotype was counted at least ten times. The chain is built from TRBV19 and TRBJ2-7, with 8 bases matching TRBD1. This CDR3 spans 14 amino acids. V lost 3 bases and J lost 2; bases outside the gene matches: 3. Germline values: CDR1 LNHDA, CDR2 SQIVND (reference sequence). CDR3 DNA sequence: TGTGCCAGTAGTATTGTGGACAGGGCCTACGAGCAGTACTTC. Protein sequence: CASSIVDRAYEQYF.

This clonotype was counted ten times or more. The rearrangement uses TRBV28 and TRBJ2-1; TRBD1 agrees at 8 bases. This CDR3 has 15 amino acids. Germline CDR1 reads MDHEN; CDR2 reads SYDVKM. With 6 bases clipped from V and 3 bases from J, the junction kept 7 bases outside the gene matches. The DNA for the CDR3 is TGTGCCAGCAGGGCGGACAGGGTCTACTACAATGAGCAGTTCTTC. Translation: CASRADRVYYNEQFF.

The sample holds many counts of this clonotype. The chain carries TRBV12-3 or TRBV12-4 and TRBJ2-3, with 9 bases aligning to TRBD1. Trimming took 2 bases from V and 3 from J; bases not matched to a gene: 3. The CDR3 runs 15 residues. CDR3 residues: CASSLTGGITDTQYF. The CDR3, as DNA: TGTGCCAGCAGTTTAACAGGGGGCATAACAGATACGCAGTATTTT.

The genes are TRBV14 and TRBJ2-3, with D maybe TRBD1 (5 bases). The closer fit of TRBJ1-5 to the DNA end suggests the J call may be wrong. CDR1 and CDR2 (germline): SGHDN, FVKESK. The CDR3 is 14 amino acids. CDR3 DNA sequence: TGTGCCAGCAGCCAAGGGCGAGGGGCAGATACGCAGCATTTT. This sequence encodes CASSQGRGADTQHF.

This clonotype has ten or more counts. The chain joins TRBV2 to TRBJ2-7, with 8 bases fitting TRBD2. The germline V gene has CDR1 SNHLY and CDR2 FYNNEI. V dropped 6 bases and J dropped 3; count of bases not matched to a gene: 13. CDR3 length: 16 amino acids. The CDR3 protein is CASRLSASGLNYEQYF. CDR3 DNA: TGTGCCAGCAGACTTTCGGCTAGCGGGCTTAACTACGAGCAGTACTTC.

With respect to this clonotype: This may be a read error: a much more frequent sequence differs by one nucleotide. CDR3 residues: CASTRILGETLRSETFF. DNA for the CDR3: TGTGCCAGCACAAGAATCTTAGGGGAAACACTACGCTCTGAAACTTTCTTT. The rearrangement uses TRBV6-6 and TRBJ1-1, with D possibly TRBD1 on 5 matching bases. This CDR3 is built from 17 residues. From germline, CDR1 is MNHNY and CDR2 SVGAGI (reference sequence).

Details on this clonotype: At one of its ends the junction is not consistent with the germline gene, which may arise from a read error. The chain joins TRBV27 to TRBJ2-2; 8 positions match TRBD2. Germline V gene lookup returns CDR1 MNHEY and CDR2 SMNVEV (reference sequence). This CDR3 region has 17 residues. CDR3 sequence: CASSTRAGVVTSGGLFF. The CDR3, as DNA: TGTGCCAGCAGTACAAGAGCGGGAGTCGTTACGTCCGGGGGGCTGTTTTTT.